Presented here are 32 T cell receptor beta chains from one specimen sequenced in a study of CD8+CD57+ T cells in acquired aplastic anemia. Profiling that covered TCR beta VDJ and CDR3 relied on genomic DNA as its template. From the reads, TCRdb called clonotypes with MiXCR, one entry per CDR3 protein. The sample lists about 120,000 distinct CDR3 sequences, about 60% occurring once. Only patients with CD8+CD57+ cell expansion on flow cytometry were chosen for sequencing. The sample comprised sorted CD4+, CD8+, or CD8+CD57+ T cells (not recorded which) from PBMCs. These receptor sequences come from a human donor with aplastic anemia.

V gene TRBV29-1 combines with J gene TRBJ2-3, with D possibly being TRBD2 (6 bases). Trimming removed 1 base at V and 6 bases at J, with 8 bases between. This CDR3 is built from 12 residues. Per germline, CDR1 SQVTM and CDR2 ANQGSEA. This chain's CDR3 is CSVEAGADTQYF. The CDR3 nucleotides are TGCAGCGTTGAAGCGGGAGCGGATACGCAGTATTTT.

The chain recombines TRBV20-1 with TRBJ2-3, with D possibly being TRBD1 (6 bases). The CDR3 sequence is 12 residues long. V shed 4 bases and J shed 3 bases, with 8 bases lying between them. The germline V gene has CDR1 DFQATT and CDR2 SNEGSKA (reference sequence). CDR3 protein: CSANTGTDTQYF. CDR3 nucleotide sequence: TGCAGTGCTAACACAGGGACAGATACGCAGTATTTT.

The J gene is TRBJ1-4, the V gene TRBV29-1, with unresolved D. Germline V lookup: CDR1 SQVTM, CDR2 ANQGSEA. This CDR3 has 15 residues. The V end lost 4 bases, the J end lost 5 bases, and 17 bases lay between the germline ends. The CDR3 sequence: CSVALAGSINEKLFF. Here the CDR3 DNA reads TGCAGCGTTGCTCTGGCGGGCAGTATAAATGAAAAACTGTTTTTT.

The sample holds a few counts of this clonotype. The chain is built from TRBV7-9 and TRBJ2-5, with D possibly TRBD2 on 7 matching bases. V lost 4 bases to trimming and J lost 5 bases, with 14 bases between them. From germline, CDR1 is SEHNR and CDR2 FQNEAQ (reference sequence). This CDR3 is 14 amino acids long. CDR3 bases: TGTGCCAGCAGCTCGACGGGGGGCTATGAGACCCAGTACTTC. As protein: CASSSTGGYETQYF.

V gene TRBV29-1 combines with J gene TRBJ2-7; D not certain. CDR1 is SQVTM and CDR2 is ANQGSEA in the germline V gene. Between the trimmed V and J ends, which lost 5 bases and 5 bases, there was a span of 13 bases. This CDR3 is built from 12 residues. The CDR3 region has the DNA TGCAGCGTTAACCGTGGTTTCGACGAGCAGTACTTC. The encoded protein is CSVNRGFDEQYF.

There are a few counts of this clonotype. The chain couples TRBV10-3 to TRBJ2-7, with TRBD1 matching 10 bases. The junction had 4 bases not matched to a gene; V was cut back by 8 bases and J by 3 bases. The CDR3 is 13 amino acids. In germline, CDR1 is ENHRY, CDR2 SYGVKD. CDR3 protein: CAILGDRGYEQYF. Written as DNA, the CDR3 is TGTGCCATCTTGGGGGACAGGGGCTACGAGCAGTACTTC.

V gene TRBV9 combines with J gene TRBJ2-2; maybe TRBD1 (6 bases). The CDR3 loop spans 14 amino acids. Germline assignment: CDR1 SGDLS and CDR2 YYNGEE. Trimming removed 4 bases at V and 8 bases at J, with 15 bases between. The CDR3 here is CASSLGRQGGELFF. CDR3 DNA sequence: TGTGCCAGCAGCCTGGGACGGCAGGGGGGGGAGCTGTTTTTT.

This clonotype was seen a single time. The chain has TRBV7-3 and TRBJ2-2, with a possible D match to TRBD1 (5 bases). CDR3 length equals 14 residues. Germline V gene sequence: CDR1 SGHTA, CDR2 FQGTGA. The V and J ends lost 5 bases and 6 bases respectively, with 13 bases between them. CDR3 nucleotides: TGTGCCAGCAGCAATTTACAGGCACCCGGGGAGCTGTTTTTT. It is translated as CASSNLQAPGELFF.

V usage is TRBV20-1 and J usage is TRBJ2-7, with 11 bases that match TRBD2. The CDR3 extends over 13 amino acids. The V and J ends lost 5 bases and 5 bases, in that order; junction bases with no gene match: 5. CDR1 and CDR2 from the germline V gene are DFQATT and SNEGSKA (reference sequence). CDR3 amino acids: CSAYSGGAHEQYF. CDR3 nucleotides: TGCAGTGCTTATAGCGGGGGGGCACACGAGCAGTACTTC.

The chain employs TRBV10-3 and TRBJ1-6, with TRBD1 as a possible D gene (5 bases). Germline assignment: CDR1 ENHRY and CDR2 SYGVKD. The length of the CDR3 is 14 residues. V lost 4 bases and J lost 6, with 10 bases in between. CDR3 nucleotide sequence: TGTGCCATCAGTGTAGGGACCCTTAATTCACCCCTCCACTTT. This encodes CAISVGTLNSPLHF.

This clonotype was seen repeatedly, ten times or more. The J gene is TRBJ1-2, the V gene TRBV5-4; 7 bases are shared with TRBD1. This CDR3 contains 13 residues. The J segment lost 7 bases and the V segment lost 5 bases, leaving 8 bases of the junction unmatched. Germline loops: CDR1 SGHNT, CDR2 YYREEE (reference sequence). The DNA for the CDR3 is TGTGCCAGCAGTCCCGGGACAGACCCTGGCTACACCTTC. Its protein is CASSPGTDPGYTF.

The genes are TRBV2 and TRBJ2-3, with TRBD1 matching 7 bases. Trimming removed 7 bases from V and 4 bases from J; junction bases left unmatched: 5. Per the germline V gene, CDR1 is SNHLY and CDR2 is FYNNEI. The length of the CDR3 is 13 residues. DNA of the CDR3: TGTGCCAGCAAGGAGGACAGGCCAGATACGCAGTATTTT. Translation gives CASKEDRPDTQYF.

CDR3 sequence reads: CASSVVQPQHF. In nucleotides, the CDR3 is TGTGCCAGCAGCGTAGTTCAGCCCCAGCATTTT. V is TRBV9 and J is TRBJ1-5; D gene ambiguous. The V and J ends lost 0 bases and 6 bases respectively, with 1 base between them. CDR3 length: 11 residues. Germline loops: CDR1 SGDLS, CDR2 YYNGEE.

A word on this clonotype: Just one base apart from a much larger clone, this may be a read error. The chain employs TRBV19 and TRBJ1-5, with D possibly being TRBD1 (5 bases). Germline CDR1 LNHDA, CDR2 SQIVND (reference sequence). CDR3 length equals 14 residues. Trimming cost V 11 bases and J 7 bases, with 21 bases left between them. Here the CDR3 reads CAGTVGGSGQPQHF. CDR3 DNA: TGTGCCGGTACCGTCGGGGGATCGGGGCAGCCCCAGCATTTT.

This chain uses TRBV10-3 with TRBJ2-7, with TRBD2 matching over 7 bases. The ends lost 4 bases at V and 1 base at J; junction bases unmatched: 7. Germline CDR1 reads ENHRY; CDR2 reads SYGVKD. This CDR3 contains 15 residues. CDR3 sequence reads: CAISGSASGSYEQYF. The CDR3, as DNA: TGTGCCATCAGTGGGTCGGCTAGCGGATCCTACGAGCAGTACTTC.

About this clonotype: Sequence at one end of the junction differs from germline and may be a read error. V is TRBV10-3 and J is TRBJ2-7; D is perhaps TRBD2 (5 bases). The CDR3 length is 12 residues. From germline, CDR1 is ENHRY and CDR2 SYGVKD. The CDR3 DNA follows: TGTGCCATCAGCGAGTCGGCTCGGGGAATTGAGTTC. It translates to CAISESARGIEF.

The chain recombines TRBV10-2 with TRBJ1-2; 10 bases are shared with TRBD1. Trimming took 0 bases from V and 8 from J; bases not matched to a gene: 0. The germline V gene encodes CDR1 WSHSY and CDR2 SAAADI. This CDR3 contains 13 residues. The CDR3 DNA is TGCGCCAGCAGTGAGTCGACAGGGGGCGGCTACACCTTC. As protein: CASSESTGGGYTF.

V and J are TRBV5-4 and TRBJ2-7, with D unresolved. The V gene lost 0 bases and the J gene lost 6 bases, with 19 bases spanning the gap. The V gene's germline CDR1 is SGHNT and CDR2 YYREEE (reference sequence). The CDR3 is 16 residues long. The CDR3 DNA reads TGTGCCAGCAGCTTGGAGGCTGGGTCCGGTATCGCCGAGCAGTACTTC. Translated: CASSLEAGSGIAEQYF. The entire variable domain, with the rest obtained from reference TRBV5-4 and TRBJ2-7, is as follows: ETGVTQSPTHLIKTRGQQVTLRCSSQSGHNTVSWYQQALGQGPQFIFQYYREEENGRGNFPPRFSGLQFPNYSSELNVNALELDDSALYLCASSLEAGSGIAEQYFGPGTRLTVT.

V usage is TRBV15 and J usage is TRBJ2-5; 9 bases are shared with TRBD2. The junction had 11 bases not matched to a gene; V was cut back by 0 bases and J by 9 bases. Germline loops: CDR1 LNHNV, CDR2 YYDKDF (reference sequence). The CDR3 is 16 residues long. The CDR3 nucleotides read TGTGCCACCAGCAGAGAGCTGGGGGACGGACTAGCGCCCCAGTACTTC. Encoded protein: CATSRELGDGLAPQYF.

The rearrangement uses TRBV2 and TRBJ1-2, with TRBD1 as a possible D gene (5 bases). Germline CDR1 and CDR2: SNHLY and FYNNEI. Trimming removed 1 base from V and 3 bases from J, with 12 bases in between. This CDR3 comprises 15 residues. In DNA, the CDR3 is TGTGCCAGCAGTGAAGGGGACTTTTCTTACTATGGCTACACCTTC. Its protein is CASSEGDFSYYGYTF.

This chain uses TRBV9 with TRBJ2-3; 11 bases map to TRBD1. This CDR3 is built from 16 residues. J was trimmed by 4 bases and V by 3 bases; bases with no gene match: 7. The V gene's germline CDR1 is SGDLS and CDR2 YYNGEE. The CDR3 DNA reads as TGTGCCAGCAGCGACGATGGGACAGGGGGACCAGATACGCAGTATTTT. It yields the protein CASSDDGTGGPDTQYF.

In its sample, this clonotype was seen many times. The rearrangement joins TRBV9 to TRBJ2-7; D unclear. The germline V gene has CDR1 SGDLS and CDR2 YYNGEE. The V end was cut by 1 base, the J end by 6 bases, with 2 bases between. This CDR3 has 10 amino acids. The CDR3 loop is CASSVSEQYF. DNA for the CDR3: TGTGCCAGCAGCGTATCCGAGCAGTACTTC.

As DNA, the CDR3 is TGCAGCGCTCCAGGGGGCCATCTCTATGGCTACACCTTC. This translates into CSAPGGHLYGYTF. This chain joins TRBV29-1 and TRBJ1-2; the match to TRBD1 covers 8 bases. The CDR3 is made up of 13 amino acids. The germline gives CDR1 SQVTM, CDR2 ANQGSEA. J lost 4 bases, V lost 7 bases, and 8 bases had no gene match.

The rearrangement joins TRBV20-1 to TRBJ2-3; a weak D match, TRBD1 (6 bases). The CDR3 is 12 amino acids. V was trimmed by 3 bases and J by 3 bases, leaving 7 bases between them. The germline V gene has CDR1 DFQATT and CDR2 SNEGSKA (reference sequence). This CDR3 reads CSASGQTDTQYF. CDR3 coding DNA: TGCAGTGCTAGCGGACAGACAGATACGCAGTATTTT.

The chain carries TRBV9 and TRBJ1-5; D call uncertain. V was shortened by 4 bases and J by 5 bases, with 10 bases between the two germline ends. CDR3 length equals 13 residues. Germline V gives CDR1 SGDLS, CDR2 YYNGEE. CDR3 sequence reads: CASSLEPDQPQHF. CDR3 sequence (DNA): TGTGCCAGCAGCTTGGAGCCTGATCAGCCCCAGCATTTT.

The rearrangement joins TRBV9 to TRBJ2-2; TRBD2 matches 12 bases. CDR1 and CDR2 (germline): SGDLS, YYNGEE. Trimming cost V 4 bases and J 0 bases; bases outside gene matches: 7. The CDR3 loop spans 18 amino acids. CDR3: CASSTSTSGGANTGELFF. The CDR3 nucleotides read TGTGCCAGCAGCACATCGACTAGCGGGGGAGCGAACACCGGGGAGCTGTTTTTT.

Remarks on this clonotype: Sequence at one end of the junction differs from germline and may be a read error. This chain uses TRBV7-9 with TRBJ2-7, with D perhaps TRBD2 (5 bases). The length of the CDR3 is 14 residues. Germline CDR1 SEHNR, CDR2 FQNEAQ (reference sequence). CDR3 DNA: TGTGCAAGCAGCTTAGCTAGTCCCGAGGGCGAGCAGTACTTC. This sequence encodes CASSLASPEGEQYF.

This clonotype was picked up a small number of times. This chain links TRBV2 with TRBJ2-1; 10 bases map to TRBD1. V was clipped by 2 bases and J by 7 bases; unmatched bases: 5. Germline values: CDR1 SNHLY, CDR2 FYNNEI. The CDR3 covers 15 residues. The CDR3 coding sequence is TGTGCCAGCAGTGAATTGGGACAGGGGATAAATGAGCAGTTCTTC. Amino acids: CASSELGQGINEQFF.

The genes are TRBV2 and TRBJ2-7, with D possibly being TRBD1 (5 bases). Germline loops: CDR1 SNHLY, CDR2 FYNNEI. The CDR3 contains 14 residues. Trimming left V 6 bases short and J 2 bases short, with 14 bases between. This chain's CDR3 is CASRRTGTAYEQYF. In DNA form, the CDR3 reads TGTGCCAGCAGGCGCACAGGTACGGCCTACGAGCAGTACTTC.

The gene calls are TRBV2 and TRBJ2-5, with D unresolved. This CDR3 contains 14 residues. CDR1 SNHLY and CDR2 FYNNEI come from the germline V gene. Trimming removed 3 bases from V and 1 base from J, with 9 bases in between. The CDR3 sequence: CASSDRLGQETQYF. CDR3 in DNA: TGTGCCAGCAGTGATCGGTTGGGCCAAGAGACCCAGTACTTC.

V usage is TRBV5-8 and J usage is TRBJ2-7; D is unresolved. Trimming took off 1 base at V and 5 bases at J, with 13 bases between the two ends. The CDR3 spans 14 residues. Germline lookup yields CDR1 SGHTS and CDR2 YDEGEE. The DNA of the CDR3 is TGTGCCAGCAGCTTGAGGAAGGCCATAGACGAGCAGTACTTC. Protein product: CASSLRKAIDEQYF.

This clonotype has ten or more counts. CDR3 nucleotide sequence: TGTGCCAGCAGCTTGGGCAGCCAAGAGACCCAGTACTTC. This encodes CASSLGSQETQYF. The chain links TRBV7-9 to TRBJ2-5; no clear D gene. Trimming cost V 3 bases and J 1 base, with 6 bases left between them. There are 13 residues in the CDR3. CDR1 and CDR2 from the germline V gene are SEHNR and FQNEAQ (reference sequence). Supplemented by reference TRBV7-9 and TRBJ2-5, the full variable domain reads DTGVSQNPRHKITKRGQNVTFRCDPISEHNRLYWYRQTLGQGPEFLTYFQNEAQLEKSRLLSDRFSAERPKGSFSTLEIQRTEQGDSAMYLCASSLGSQETQYFGPGTRLLVL.